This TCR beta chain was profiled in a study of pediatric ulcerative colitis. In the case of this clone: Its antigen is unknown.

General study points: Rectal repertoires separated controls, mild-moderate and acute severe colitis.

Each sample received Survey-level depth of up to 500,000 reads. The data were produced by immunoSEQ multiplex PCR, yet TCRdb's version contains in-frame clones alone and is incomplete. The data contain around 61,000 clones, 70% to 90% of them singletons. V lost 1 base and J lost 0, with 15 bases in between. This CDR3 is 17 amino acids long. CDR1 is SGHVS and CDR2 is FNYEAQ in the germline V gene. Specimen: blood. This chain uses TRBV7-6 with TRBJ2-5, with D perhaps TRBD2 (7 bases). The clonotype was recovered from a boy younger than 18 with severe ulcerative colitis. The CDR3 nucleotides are TGTGCCAGCAGCTTAGTAGGGGGGGGCTGGAACCAAGAGACCCAGTACTTC. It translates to CASSLVGGGWNQETQYF. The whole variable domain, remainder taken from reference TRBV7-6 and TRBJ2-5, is GAGVSQSPRYKVTKRGQDVALRCDPISGHVSLYWYRQALGQGPEFLTYFNYEAQQDKSGLPNDRFSAERPEGSISTLTIQRTEQRDSAMYRCASSLVGGGWNQETQYFGPGTRLLVL.